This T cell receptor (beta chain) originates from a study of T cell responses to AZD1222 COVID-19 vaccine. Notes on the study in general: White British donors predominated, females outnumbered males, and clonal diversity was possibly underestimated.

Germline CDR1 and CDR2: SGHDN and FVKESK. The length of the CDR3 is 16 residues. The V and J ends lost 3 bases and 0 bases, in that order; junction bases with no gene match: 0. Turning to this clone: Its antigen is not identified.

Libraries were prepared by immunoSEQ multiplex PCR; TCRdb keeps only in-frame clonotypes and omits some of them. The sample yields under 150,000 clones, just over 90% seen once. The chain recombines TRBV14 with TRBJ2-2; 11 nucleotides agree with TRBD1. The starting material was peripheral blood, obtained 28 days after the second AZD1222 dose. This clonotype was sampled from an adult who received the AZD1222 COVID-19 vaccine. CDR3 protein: CASSQGQGANTGELFF. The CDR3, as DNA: TGTGCCAGCAGCCAGGGACAGGGGGCGAACACCGGGGAGCTGTTTTTT.